The rows below give T cell receptor beta chains drawn from one sample of a study of cytomegalovirus exposure and HLA in healthy donors. Repertoires were generated with immunoSEQ multiplex PCR, while TCRdb's copy carries only in-frame clones and drops some. The profile shows some 120,000 clones, about 76% of them singletons. Material: PBMCs. Receptor source: a man between 35 and 55 years old in good health and CMV-seropositive. The CDR3 runs from the conserved cysteine through the conserved F or W. A D gene is named only where the DNA matches it firmly. Rows give clone size only sometimes, using once, few, many, or a class for an expanded clone.

j_call clone_size v_call d_call cdr3_nt cdr3_aa
TRBJ2-3 few TRBV5-8 TRBD2 TGTGCCAGCAGCTTGGCCGTGGTAGCGGGAGACACAGATACGCAGTATTTT CASSLAVVAGDTDTQYF
TRBJ2-3 once TRBV27 TRBD2 TGTGCCAGCAGTTTTTCCGGGAGGGCCCCCAATACGCAGTATTTT CASSFSGRAPNTQYF
TRBJ2-2 NA TRBV11-3 NA TGTGCCAGCAGCTTAGATAGTCTGACTGGGGAGCTGTTTTTT CASSLDSLTGELFF
TRBJ1-2 NA TRBV6-1 TRBD1 TGTGCCAGCATCAGAACCGGGACAGGTGGCTACACCTTC CASIRTGTGGYTF
TRBJ1-2 NA TRBV28 TRBD1 TGTGCCAGCAGCCGCGGGACAGTCGGCTATGGCTACACCTTC CASSRGTVGYGYTF
TRBJ1-2 few TRBV25-1 TRBD1 TGTGCCAGCAGTGGAGGGGGACAGGGGGCGCGAGGCTACACCTTC CASSGGGQGARGYTF
TRBJ2-7 NA TRBV5-1 NA TGCGCCAGCAGCTTGGGGACAGAATCCTACGAGCAGTACTTC CASSLGTESYEQYF
TRBJ1-3 few TRBV7-8 NA TGTGCCAGCAGCTTAAGATTCGGCAGAACCGATTCGAGGGGAAACACCATATATTTT CASSLRFGRTDSRGNTIYF
TRBJ2-1 NA TRBV6-4 NA TGTGCCAGCAGTGAGGACAGCTCCTACAATGAGCAGTTCTTC CASSEDSSYNEQFF
TRBJ2-7 NA TRBV5-6 NA TGTGCCAGCAGCCTTACCCCCATAGGAGGCTACGAGCAGTACTTC CASSLTPIGGYEQYF
TRBJ2-7 NA TRBV7-3 TRBD1 TGTGCCAGCAGCTTAAGACCTCGGGACAGGAGGGGGCCGTCCTACGAGCAGTACTTC CASSLRPRDRRGPSYEQYF
TRBJ2-1 NA TRBV6-4 TRBD2 TGTGCCAGCAGCCATAGCGGGGAACCTTACAATGAGCAGTTCTTC CASSHSGEPYNEQFF
TRBJ2-4 NA TRBV5-1 NA TGCGCCAGCGCAGGACATGGGTCGAACATTCAGTACTTC CASAGHGSNIQYF
TRBJ2-1 NA TRBV9 TRBD1 TGTGCCAGCAGCGTAGCCCCCCATGGACAGGGGTGTGAGCAGTTCTTC CASSVAPHGQGCEQFF
TRBJ2-5 NA TRBV5-4 TRBD1 TGTGCCAGCAGCCAGCAGGGGGCGAGGGAGACCCAGTACTTC CASSQQGARETQYF
TRBJ2-1 few TRBV7-5 NA TGTGTCAGAAACAGAGTCCGGCCCTACGGTAATGAGCAGTTCTTC CVRNRVRPYGNEQFF
TRBJ1-1 NA TRBV28 NA TGTGCCAGCACCGGGGGGCGCGGCACTGAAGCTTTCTTT CASTGGRGTEAFF
TRBJ2-5 NA TRBV9 TRBD1 TGTGCCAGCAGCGTAGCTCCCGGGACAGGGTTGGGGCAAGAGACCCAGTACTTC CASSVAPGTGLGQETQYF
TRBJ2-7 NA TRBV5-5 TRBD1 TGTGCCAGCAGCTTGAGGGGACAGGGGGTCTACGAGCAGTACTTC CASSLRGQGVYEQYF
TRBJ1-6 NA TRBV5-1 NA TGCGCCAGCAGCTTAGGGGATAATTCACCCCTCCACTTT CASSLGDNSPLHF
TRBJ1-3 few TRBV5-1 TRBD1 TGCGCCAGCAGCTTGGCCGGGACAGGGCGTGGAAACACCATATATTTT CASSLAGTGRGNTIYF
TRBJ2-7 NA TRBV5-8 TRBD1 TGTGCCAGCAGCTTTGGTCAGGGGGTCTACGAGCAGTACTTC CASSFGQGVYEQYF
TRBJ2-1 once TRBV6-5 TRBD1 TGTGCCAGCAGTTCCTGGACAGGGGTTTACAATGAGCAGTTCTTC CASSSWTGVYNEQFF
TRBJ2-6 NA TRBV30 NA TGTGCCTGGACCCTAGGGGGTTCTGGGGCCAACGTCCTGACTTTC CAWTLGGSGANVLTF
TRBJ2-7 NA TRBV29-1 TRBD1 TGCAGCGTTGGGCTACAGGGGACGGGCGAGCAGTACTTC CSVGLQGTGEQYF
TRBJ2-1 NA TRBV6-5 NA TGTGCCAGCAGTTCCGGAGGGGCCCTAGAGCAGTTCTTC CASSSGGALEQFF
TRBJ2-5 NA TRBV5-1 TRBD2 TGCGCCAGCAGCGTGGGACCTCCGGGGGGGACCCAGTACTTC CASSVGPPGGTQYF
TRBJ1-1 NA TRBV27 TRBD1 TGTGCCAGCAAAAAGACAGGGTCGACCACTGAAGCTTTCTTT CASKKTGSTTEAFF
TRBJ2-1 NA TRBV5-1 TRBD2 TGCGCCAGCAGCTTGAGGCTAGCGGGGGGGCTTTATACTGAGCAGTTCTTC CASSLRLAGGLYTEQFF
TRBJ2-1 NA TRBV7-2 NA TGTGCCAGCAGCTTAGACTGGGCGAATGAGCAGTTCTTC CASSLDWANEQFF
TRBJ2-3 NA TRBV6-6 TRBD2 TGTGCCAGCACCGAGCGGGGGGGCCCGGATACGCAGTATTTT CASTERGGPDTQYF
TRBJ2-1 NA TRBV6-6 TRBD2 TGTGCCAGCAGTTACTCGGGTAGCGGGACGGGCAATGAGCAGTTCTTC CASSYSGSGTGNEQFF
TRBJ1-4 NA TRBV14 TRBD1 TGTGCCAGCAGCCCTACAGGGGAAGGTGAAAAACTGTTTTTT CASSPTGEGEKLFF
TRBJ2-7 NA TRBV27 NA TGTGCCAGCAGTTTAGTGAAACAGGGTGGCTACGAGCAGTACTTC CASSLVKQGGYEQYF
TRBJ1-2 NA TRBV7-2 TRBD1 TGTGCCAGCAGCTCGAGGGACAGCGACCTTTATGGCTACACCTTC CASSSRDSDLYGYTF
TRBJ1-1 NA TRBV7-9 NA TGTTCCAGCACCTTGAGGAACACTGAAGCTTTCTTT CSSTLRNTEAFF
TRBJ2-3 once TRBV18 TRBD2 TGTGCCAGCTCACTATTGTCTAGCGGGACGGACACAGATACGCAGTATTTT CASSLLSSGTDTDTQYF
TRBJ2-5 NA TRBV2 TRBD1 TGTGCCAGCAGCCCCGACAGGGGGCAGGTAGAGACCCAGTACTTC CASSPDRGQVETQYF
TRBJ2-1 NA TRBV27 TRBD2 TGTGCCAGCAGTTTATGGGCTAGCGGGAGAGGGAATGAGCAGTTCTTC CASSLWASGRGNEQFF
TRBJ2-7 NA TRBV5-5 NA TGTGCCAGCAGCTTGAGGTACTCGGACACTAACTACGAGCAGTACTTC CASSLRYSDTNYEQYF
TRBJ1-6 NA TRBV27 NA TGTGCCAGCAGTTTCCTGTATTCACCCCTCCACTTT CASSFLYSPLHF
TRBJ1-1 few TRBV19 TRBD1 TGTGCCAGTAGTCCGAACCCCGGGACAGGGGCCTGGACTGAAGCTTTCTTT CASSPNPGTGAWTEAFF
TRBJ1-3 NA TRBV28 NA TGTGCCAGCAGCCCCGGGACACTCTCTGGAAACACCATATATTTT CASSPGTLSGNTIYF
TRBJ2-7 NA TRBV18 TRBD2 TGTGCCAGCTCACCTGTGACTAGCGGTTCCTACGAGCAGTACTTC CASSPVTSGSYEQYF
TRBJ2-7 NA TRBV7-8 TRBD1 TGTGCCAGCAGCTTGGACAGGGGAGCCTACGAGCAGTACTTC CASSLDRGAYEQYF
TRBJ2-7 NA TRBV6-1 NA TGTGCCAGTTTCAGGGGCCCTAGCTCCTACGAGCAGTACTTC CASFRGPSSYEQYF
TRBJ2-1 once TRBV10-1 TRBD1 TGCGCCAGCAACATGGACAGGGGGCTGAATGAGCAGTTCTTC CASNMDRGLNEQFF
TRBJ2-5 NA TRBV12-2 NA TGTGCAAGTCGCTTAACTGAGACCCAGTACTTC CASRLTETQYF
TRBJ2-5 NA TRBV7-6 TRBD2 TGTGCCAGCAGATCTCCGGGACTAGCGGGGGAGACCCAGTACTTC CASRSPGLAGETQYF
TRBJ2-7 NA TRBV10-3 TRBD1 TGTGCCATCAACCCCGGGACAGGGGCCCTCGAGCAGTACTTC CAINPGTGALEQYF
TRBJ1-1 few TRBV28 NA TGTGCCAGCGGCAGCGGGGGGCAGACTGAAGCTTTCTTT CASGSGGQTEAFF
TRBJ1-5 NA TRBV11-1 NA TGTGCCAGCAGCTTAGGACAGGGCAATCAGCCCCAGCATTTT CASSLGQGNQPQHF
TRBJ1-4 NA TRBV28 NA TGTGCCAGCAGAAGGGGGGGACCTAATGAAAAACTGTTTTTT CASRRGGPNEKLFF
TRBJ2-1 NA TRBV29-1 NA TGCAGCGTTGAAGAGGGCATCAATGAGCAGTTCTTC CSVEEGINEQFF
TRBJ1-6 few TRBV10-3 NA TGTGCCATCAGTGAGGATTGGCAGGGGTTTTCACCCCTCCACTTT CAISEDWQGFSPLHF
TRBJ1-2 NA TRBV9 NA TGTGCCAGCAGCGGGAGGCGCAACTATGGCTACACCTTC CASSGRRNYGYTF
TRBJ1-1 NA TRBV11-2 NA TGTGCCAGCAGCTTGGGAGCCCCGCGGAACACTGAAGCTTTCTTT CASSLGAPRNTEAFF
TRBJ1-6 NA TRBV7-2 TRBD1 TGTGCCAGCACCTTCCTTTCGACAGGGCTTTCACCCCTCCACTTT CASTFLSTGLSPLHF
TRBJ1-1 NA TRBV5-1 TRBD1 TGCGCCAGTGGGCAGGGGGCATCCCTGAACACTGAAGCTTTCTTT CASGQGASLNTEAFF
TRBJ1-2 few TRBV7-2 NA TGTGCCAGCAGCCTCCGGGGACAAAGTGGCTACACCTTC CASSLRGQSGYTF